This T cell receptor beta chain was identified during a study of control samples from healthy donors and cancer patients. Assay used: immunoSEQ multiplex PCR; TCRdb lists only in-frame clones, some missing. The table records 260,000 or so clones, around 80% of them present only once. This clone has only a few counts. Specimen: PBMCs. The receptor's source is a woman aged 55-70 years with lung cancer.

The CDR3 loop reads CASSVGAGEAGELFF. The CDR3 coding sequence is TGTGCCAGCAGCGTAGGGGCGGGAGAGGCCGGGGAGCTGTTTTTT. V is TRBV9 and J is TRBJ2-2, with 7 nucleotides matching TRBD2. The germline gives CDR1 SGDLS, CDR2 YYNGEE. The length of the CDR3 is 15 residues. V dropped 0 bases and J dropped 6; count of bases not matched to a gene: 5.